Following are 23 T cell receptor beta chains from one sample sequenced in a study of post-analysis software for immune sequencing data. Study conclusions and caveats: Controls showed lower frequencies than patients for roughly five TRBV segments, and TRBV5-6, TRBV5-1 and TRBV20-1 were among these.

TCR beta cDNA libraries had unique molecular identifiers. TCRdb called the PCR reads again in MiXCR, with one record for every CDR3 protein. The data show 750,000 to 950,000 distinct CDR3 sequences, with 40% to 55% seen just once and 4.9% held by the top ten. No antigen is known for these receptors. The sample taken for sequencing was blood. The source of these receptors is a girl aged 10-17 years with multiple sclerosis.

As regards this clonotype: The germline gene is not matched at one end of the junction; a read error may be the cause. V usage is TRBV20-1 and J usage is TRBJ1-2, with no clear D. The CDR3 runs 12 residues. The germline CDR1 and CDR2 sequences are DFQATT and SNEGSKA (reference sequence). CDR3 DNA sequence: TGTGCCAGTAGTGAAAGGGCGGGCGGCTACACCTTC. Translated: CASSERAGGYTF.

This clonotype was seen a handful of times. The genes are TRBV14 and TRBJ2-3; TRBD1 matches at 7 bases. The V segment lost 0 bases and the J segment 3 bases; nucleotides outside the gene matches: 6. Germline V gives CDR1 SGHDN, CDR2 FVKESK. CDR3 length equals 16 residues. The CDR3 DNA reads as TGTGCCAGCAGCCAAGATCCTTGGGACAGAACAGATACGCAGTATTTT. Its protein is CASSQDPWDRTDTQYF.

CDR3 region: CASSLEGRDQPQHF. As DNA, the CDR3 is TGCGCCAGCAGCTTGGAGGGCAGAGATCAGCCCCAGCATTTT. This chain joins TRBV5-1 and TRBJ1-5; D unclear. Germline V lookup: CDR1 SGHRS, CDR2 YFSETQ. V lost 0 bases and J lost 5, with 9 bases in between. CDR3 length: 14 amino acids. Looking up the rest from reference TRBV5-1 and TRBJ1-5 gives the full variable domain: KAGVTQTPRYLIKTRGQQVTLSCSPISGHRSVSWYQQTPGQGLQFLFEYFSETQRNKGNFPGRFSGRQFSNSRSEMNVSTLELGDSALYLCASSLEGRDQPQHFGDGTRLSIL.

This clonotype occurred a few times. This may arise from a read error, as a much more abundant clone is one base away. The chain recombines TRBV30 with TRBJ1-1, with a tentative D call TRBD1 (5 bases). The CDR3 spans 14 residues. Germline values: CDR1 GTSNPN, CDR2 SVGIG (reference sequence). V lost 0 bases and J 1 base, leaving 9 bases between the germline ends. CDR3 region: CAWSVAGGNTEAFF. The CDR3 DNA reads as TGTGCCTGGAGTGTAGCGGGGGGGAACACTGAAGCTTTCTTT.

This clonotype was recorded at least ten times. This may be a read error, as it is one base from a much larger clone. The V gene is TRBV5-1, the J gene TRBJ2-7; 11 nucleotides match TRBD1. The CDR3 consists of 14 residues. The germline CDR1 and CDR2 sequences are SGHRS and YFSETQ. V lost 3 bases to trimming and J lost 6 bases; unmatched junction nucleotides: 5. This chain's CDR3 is CASSWAGTGGEQYF. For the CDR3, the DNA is TGCGCCAGCAGCTGGGCCGGGACAGGGGGCGAGCAGTACTTC. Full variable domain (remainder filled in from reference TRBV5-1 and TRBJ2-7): KAGVTQTPRYLIKTRGQQVTLSCSPISGHRSVSWYQQTPGQGLQFLFEYFSETQRNKGNFPGRFSGRQFSNSRSEMNVSTLELGDSALYLCASSWAGTGGEQYFGPGTRLTVT.

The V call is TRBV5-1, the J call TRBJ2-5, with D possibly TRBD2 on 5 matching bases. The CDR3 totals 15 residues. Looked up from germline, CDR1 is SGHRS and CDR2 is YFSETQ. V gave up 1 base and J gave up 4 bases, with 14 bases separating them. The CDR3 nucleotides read TGCGCCAGCAGCTTGAGCGGTCCCCCCGGAGAGACCCAGTACTTC. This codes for CASSLSGPPGETQYF.

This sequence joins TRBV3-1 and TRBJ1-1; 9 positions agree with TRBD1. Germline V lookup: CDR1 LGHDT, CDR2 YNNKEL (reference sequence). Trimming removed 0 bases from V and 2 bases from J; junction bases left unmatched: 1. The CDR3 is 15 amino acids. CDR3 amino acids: CASSQEGQGNTEAFF. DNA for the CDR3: TGTGCCAGCAGCCAAGAGGGACAGGGTAACACTGAAGCTTTCTTT. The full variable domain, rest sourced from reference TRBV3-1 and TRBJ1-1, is DTAVSQTPKYLVTQMGNDKSIKCEQNLGHDTMYWYKQDSKKFLKIMFSYNNKELIINETVPNRFSPKSPDKAHLNLHINSLELGDSAVYFCASSQEGQGNTEAFFGQGTRLTVV.

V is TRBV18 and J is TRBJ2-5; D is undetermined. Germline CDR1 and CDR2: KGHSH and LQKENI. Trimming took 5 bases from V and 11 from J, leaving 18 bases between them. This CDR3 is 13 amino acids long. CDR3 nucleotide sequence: TGTGCCAGCTCAGGGGTCGTAGACAATGAGCAGTACTTC. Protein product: CASSGVVDNEQYF.

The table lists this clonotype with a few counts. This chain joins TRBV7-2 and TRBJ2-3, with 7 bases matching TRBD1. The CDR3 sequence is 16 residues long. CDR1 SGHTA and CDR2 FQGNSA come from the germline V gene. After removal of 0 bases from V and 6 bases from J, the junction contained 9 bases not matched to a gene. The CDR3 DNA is TGTGCCAGCAGCTTAGCGCCCGGGGACAGCTGGGATACGCAGTATTTT. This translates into CASSLAPGDSWDTQYF.

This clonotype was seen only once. The CDR3 DNA follows: TGTGCCAGCAGCGTATATGCTAGCGGCCCCTACGAGCAGTACTTC. It translates to CASSVYASGPYEQYF. The chain is built from TRBV9 and TRBJ2-7; 7 positions match TRBD2. This CDR3 is built from 15 residues. Germline assignment: CDR1 SGDLS and CDR2 YYNGEE. Trimming at V came to 1 base and at J to 2 bases, leaving 6 bases not matched to a gene. The full variable domain, with the rest looked up from reference TRBV9 and TRBJ2-7, is DSGVTQTPKHLITATGQRVTLRCSPRSGDLSVYWYQQSLDQGLQFLIQYYNGEERAKGNILERFSAQQFPDLHSELNLSSLELGDSALYFCASSVYASGPYEQYFGPGTRLTVT.

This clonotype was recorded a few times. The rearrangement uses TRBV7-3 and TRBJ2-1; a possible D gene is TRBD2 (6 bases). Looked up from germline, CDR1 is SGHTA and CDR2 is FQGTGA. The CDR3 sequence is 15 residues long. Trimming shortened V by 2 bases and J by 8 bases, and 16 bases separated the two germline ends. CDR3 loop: CASSLQSGSPHEQFF. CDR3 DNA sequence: TGTGCCAGCAGCTTACAGTCCGGGAGTCCCCATGAGCAGTTCTTC.

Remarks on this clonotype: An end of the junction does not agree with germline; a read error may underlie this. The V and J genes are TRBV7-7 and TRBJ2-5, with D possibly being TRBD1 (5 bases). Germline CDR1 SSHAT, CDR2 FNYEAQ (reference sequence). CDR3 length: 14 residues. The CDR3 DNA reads TGTGCTAGCAGCTTAGGGGCCCACCAAGAGACCCAGTACTTC. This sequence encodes CASSLGAHQETQYF. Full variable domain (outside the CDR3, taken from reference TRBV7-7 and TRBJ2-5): GAGVSQSPRYKVTKRGQDVTLRCDPISSHATLYWYQQALGQGPEFLTYFNYEAQPDKSGLPSDRFSAERPEGSISTLTIQRTEQRDSAMYRCASSLGAHQETQYFGPGTRLLVL.

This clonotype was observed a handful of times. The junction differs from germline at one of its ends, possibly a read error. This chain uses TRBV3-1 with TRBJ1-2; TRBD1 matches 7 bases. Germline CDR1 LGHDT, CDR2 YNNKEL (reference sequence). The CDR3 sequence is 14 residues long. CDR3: CTSSQGGANYGYTF. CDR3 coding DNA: TGTACCAGCAGCCAAGGGGGCGCAAACTATGGCTACACCTTC.

The DNA for the CDR3 is TGTGCCAGTAGTATAAGGAGCACGGATGAGCAGTTCTTC. Residues: CASSIRSTDEQFF. The rearrangement joins TRBV19 to TRBJ2-1; no firm D call. Germline V gene lookup returns CDR1 LNHDA and CDR2 SQIVND (reference sequence). The CDR3 length is 13 residues. The V end lost 2 bases, the J end lost 8 bases, and 10 bases lay between the germline ends.

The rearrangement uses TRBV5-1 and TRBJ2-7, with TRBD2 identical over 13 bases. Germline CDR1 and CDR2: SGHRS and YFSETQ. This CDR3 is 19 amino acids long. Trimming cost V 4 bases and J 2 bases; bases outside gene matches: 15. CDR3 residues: CASSPGGTSGVSRAYEQYF. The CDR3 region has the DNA TGCGCCAGCAGCCCGGGCGGGACTAGCGGGGTCTCGAGGGCCTACGAGCAGTACTTC.

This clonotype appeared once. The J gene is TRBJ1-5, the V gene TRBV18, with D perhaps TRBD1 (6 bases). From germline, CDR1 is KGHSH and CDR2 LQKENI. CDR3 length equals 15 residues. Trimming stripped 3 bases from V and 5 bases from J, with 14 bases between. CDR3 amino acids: CASSPFSGADQPQHF. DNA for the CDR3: TGTGCCAGCTCACCTTTTTCAGGGGCGGATCAGCCCCAGCATTTT.

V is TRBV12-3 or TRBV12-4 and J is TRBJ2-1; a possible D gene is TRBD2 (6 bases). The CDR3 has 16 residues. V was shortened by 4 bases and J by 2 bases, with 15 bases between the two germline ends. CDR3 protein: CASSSSSASTYNEQFF. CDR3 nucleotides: TGTGCCAGCAGTTCTTCTAGCGCCAGCACCTACAATGAGCAGTTCTTC.

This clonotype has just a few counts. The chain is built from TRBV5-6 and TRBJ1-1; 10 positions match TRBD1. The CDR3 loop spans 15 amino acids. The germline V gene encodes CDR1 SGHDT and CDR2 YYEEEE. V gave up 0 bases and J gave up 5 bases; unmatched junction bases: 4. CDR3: CASSLEGTGDTEAFF. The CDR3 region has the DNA TGTGCCAGCAGCTTGGAGGGGACAGGGGATACTGAAGCTTTCTTT.

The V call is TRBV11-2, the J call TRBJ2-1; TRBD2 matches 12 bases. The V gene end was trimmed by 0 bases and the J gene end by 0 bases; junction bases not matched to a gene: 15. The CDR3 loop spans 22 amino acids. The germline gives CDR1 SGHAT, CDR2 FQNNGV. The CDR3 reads CASSLDEEASGRASGSYNEQFF. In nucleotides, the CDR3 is TGTGCCAGCAGCTTAGATGAGGAAGCTAGCGGGAGGGCGTCGGGCTCCTACAATGAGCAGTTCTTC.

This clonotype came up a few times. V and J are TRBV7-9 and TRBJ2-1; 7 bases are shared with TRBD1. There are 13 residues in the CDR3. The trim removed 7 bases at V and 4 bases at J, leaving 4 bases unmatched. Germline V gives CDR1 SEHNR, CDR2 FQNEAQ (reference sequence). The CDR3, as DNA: TGTGCCAGCACCCGGGACAGTTACAATGAGCAGTTCTTC. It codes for CASTRDSYNEQFF.

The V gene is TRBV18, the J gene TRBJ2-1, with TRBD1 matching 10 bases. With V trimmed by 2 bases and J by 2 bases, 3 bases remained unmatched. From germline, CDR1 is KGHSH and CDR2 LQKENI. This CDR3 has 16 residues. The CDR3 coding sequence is TGTGCCAGCTCACCAAAGGACAGGGGGGCCTACAATGAGCAGTTCTTC. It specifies CASSPKDRGAYNEQFF.

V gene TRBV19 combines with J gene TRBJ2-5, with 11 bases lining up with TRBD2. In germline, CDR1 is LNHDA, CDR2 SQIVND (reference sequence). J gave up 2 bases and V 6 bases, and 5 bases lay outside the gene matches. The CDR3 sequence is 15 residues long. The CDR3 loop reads CASSATSGIQETQYF. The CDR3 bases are TGTGCCAGTAGCGCGACTAGCGGGATTCAAGAGACCCAGTACTTC.

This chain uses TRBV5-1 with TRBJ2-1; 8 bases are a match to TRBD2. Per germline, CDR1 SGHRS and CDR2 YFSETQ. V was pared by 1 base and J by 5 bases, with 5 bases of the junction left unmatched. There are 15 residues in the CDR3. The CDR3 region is CASSLPLLADNEQFF. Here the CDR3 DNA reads TGCGCCAGCAGCTTGCCCTTACTAGCGGACAATGAGCAGTTCTTC.